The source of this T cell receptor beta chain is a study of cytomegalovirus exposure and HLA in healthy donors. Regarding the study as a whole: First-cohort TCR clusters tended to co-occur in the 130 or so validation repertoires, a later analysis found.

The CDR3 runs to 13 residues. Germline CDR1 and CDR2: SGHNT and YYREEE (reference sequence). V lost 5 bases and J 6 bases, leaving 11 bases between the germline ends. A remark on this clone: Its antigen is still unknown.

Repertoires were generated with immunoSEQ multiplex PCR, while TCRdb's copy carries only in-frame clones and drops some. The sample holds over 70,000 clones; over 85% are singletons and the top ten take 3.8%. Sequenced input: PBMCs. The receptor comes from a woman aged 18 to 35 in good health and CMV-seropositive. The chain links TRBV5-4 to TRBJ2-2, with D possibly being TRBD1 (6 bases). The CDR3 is CASSLQGPGELFF. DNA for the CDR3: TGTGCCAGCAGTCTCCAGGGGCCCGGGGAGCTGTTTTTT.